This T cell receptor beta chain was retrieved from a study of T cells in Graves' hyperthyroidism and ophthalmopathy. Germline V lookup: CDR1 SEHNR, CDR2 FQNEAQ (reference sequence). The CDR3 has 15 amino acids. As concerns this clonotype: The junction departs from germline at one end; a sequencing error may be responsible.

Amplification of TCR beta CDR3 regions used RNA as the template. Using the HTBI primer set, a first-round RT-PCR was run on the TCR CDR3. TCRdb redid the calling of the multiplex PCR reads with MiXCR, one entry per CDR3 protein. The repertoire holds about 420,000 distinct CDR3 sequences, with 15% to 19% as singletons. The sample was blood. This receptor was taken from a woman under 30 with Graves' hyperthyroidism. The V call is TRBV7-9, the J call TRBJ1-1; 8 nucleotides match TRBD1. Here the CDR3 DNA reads TGTGCCAGCAGCCTAGCTCAGGGGGCAAGCACTGAAGCTTTCTTT. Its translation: CASSLAQGASTEAFF.